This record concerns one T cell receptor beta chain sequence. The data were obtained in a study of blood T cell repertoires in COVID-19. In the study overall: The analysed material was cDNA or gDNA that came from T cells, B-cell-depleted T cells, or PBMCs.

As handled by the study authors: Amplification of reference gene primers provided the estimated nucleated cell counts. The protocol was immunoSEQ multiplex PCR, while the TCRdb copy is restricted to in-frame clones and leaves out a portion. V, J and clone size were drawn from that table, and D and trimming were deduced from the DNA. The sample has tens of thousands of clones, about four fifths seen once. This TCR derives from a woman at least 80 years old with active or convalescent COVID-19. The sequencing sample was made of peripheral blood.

The CDR3 sequence is CASSLLAGRDTQYF. The CDR3, as DNA: TGTGCCAGCAGCTTACTAGCGGGGCGCGATACGCAGTATTTT. The chain has TRBV11-2 and TRBJ2-3; 9 positions match TRBD2. V lost 2 bases to trimming and J lost 6 bases; unmatched junction nucleotides: 3. There are 14 residues in the CDR3. Per the germline V gene, CDR1 is SGHAT and CDR2 is FQNNGV.